This TCR beta chain emerged from a study of blood T cell repertoires in COVID-19. Across the whole study: From T cells, B-cell-depleted T cells, or PBMCs came the material, which was cDNA or gDNA.

Original data processing: The authors estimated nucleated cell counts from reference gene primer amplification. Sequencing was performed with immunoSEQ multiplex PCR; in TCRdb, only in-frame clones are kept and a portion is missing. The DNA was the basis for D and trimming; V, J and clone size are from that table. Among 80,000 or so clones listed, roughly 77% were seen once. The V gene lost 7 bases and the J gene lost 1 base, with 13 bases spanning the gap. The CDR3 extends over 14 amino acids. What was sequenced was peripheral blood. This receptor was identified in a man between 45 and 60 years old with active or convalescent COVID-19. The rearrangement joins TRBV23-1 to TRBJ1-1; no firm D call. TRBV23-1 is an open reading frame whose function is uncertain. CDR3 coding DNA: TGCGCCAGCACCCGAGGGTCAGAGAACACTGAAGCTTTCTTT. This gives the protein CASTRGSENTEAFF.